These T cell receptor beta chains were read from a single sample in a study of cytomegalovirus exposure and HLA in healthy donors. The method was immunoSEQ multiplex PCR; TCRdb's version includes in-frame clones alone and lacks a portion of them. The sample includes about 140,000 clones, roughly 80% of them seen just once. The sample comprised PBMCs. These TCRs come from a man between 18 and 35 years old in good health and CMV-seropositive. The CDR3 runs from the conserved cysteine through the conserved F or W. The order of the fields is D gene, clone size, J gene, V gene, CDR3 DNA, CDR3 protein. D genes are given only for firm matches. Size values are once, few and many counts, or a class for expanded clones, and some rows have none.

>TRBD1|NA|TRBJ2-5|TRBV30
TGTGCCTGGAGTTTATACGGGACAGGGCTTAGGGAGACCCAGTACTTC
CAWSLYGTGLRETQYF
>NA|NA|TRBJ2-7|TRBV5-1
TGCGCCAGCAGAGGAGGTTCCTACGAGCAGTACTTC
CASRGGSYEQYF
>TRBD1|NA|TRBJ2-5|TRBV6-5
TGTGCCAGCAGTACCGACAGGGGGCCCCAAGAGACCCAGTACTTC
CASSTDRGPQETQYF
>NA|once|TRBJ2-7|TRBV5-1
TGCGCCAGCTCCGCGGGGCTAACCTCCTACGAGCAGTACTTC
CASSAGLTSYEQYF
>NA|NA|TRBJ2-6|TRBV5-6
TGTGCCAGCAGCTTGGCGTCCAGGGCGCACTCTGGGGCCAACGTCCTGACTTTC
CASSLASRAHSGANVLTF
>NA|NA|TRBJ1-1|TRBV14
TGTGCCAGCAGCCACGGTCGTTCTTCCACAGCATTGAACACTGAAGCTTTCTTT
CASSHGRSSTALNTEAFF
>TRBD2|NA|TRBJ2-7|TRBV27
TGTGCCAGCAGCGGGGGGGGCTACGAGCAGTACTTC
CASSGGGYEQYF
>NA|NA|TRBJ1-2|TRBV5-1
TGCGCCAGCAGGATGGTGGGGCCGGCCTATGGCTACACCTTC
CASRMVGPAYGYTF
>NA|few|TRBJ2-1|TRBV10-3
TGTGCCATCAGTGAACGGGTACTCTCCTACAATGAGCAGTTCTTC
CAISERVLSYNEQFF
>NA|NA|TRBJ1-5|TRBV28
TGTGCCAGCAGTTCGATTAGCAGGGGAACGGATCAGCCCCAGCATTTT
CASSSISRGTDQPQHF
>NA|NA|TRBJ2-4|TRBV27
TGTGCCAGCAGTTTTCGCAGGGGCAGGGTGTACTTC
CASSFRRGRVYF
>TRBD1|NA|TRBJ1-2|TRBV9
TGTGCCAGCAGCGCCGGGACAGGGAACTATGGCTACACCTTC
CASSAGTGNYGYTF
>TRBD2|NA|TRBJ2-7|TRBV28
TGTGCCAGCAGGACGACTAGCGGGGGACTTCAGTACTTC
CASRTTSGGLQYF
>TRBD2|NA|TRBJ2-7|TRBV11-2
TGTGCCAGCAGCTTAGGCGTACTAGCGGGATCCGAGCAGTACTTC
CASSLGVLAGSEQYF
>TRBD2|NA|TRBJ2-7|TRBV10-3
TGTGCCATCAGGGGAGCGGGGCTCTCCTACGAGCAGTACTTC
CAIRGAGLSYEQYF
>TRBD1|NA|TRBJ2-7|TRBV18
TGTGCCAGCTCCCAACCTTCAATGACAGGGGTCTCCTACGAGCAGTACTTC
CASSQPSMTGVSYEQYF
>TRBD1|few|TRBJ2-5|TRBV29-1
TGCAGCGTTGAAGACGCCGGGACAGGGGAAGAGCAGTACTTC
CSVEDAGTGEEQYF
>NA|NA|TRBJ1-4|TRBV28
TGTGCCAGCAGTTCCAGGACAAGTCAAAAACTGTTTTTT
CASSSRTSQKLFF
>NA|NA|TRBJ1-3|TRBV30
TGTGCCTGGAGTAAGCGGGCGTCTGGAAACACCATATATTTT
CAWSKRASGNTIYF
>TRBD2|NA|TRBJ2-1|TRBV10-3
TGTGCCATCAGTTTATATAGCGCGGGAGCATCCTACAATGAGCAGTTCTTC
CAISLYSAGASYNEQFF
>NA|NA|TRBJ1-1|TRBV5-6
TGTGCCAGCAGCCGCTCTGGGGGGTCGGGTCGAGCTTTCTTT
CASSRSGGSGRAFF
>TRBD1|once|TRBJ2-2|TRBV5-1
TGCGCCAGCAGGGGACAGGGACAGTTCGGGGAGCTGTTTTTT
CASRGQGQFGELFF
>NA|NA|TRBJ1-1|TRBV19
TGTGCCGTCGCGGGGGGCCACATGAACACTGAAGCTTTCTTT
CAVAGGHMNTEAFF
>TRBD1|NA|TRBJ1-1|TRBV28
TGTGCCAGCAGTCTGACAGGGCGAGCTGAAGCTTTCTTT
CASSLTGRAEAFF
>NA|NA|TRBJ2-5|TRBV5-5
TGTGCCAGCATCGGCCCCGTGGGCGCGGAGACCCAGTACTTC
CASIGPVGAETQYF
>NA|NA|TRBJ2-6|TRBV9
TGTGCCAGCAGCCCCAATCCCCGGACAACAGGGTACTCTGGGGCCAACGTCCTGACTTTC
CASSPNPRTTGYSGANVLTF
>TRBD2|NA|TRBJ2-1|TRBV29-1
TGCAGCGTTGTTATAGCGGGAGATAGTGGGAATGAGCAGTTCTTC
CSVVIAGDSGNEQFF
>NA|NA|TRBJ1-5|TRBV28
TGTGCCAGCAGTTTATTGGATGGGGGCGTAAAGCCCCAGCATTTT
CASSLLDGGVKPQHF
>TRBD1|NA|TRBJ2-7|TRBV7-8
TGTGCCAGCAGCCCGCGACAGGGGGCCGGTAACGAGCAGTACTTC
CASSPRQGAGNEQYF
>NA|NA|TRBJ2-1|TRBV11-3
TGTGCCAGCAGCTTAGGCGGTGACAATGAGCAGTTCTTC
CASSLGGDNEQFF
>TRBD1|NA|TRBJ1-5|TRBV19
TGTGCCAGTAGTATGGGACAGAGCAATCAGCCCCAGCATTTT
CASSMGQSNQPQHF
>TRBD1|NA|TRBJ2-7|TRBV28
TGTGCCAGCAGTTCGACGACCGGGACAGGGGTCAAATACGAGCAGTACTTC
CASSSTTGTGVKYEQYF
>TRBD1|NA|TRBJ2-2|TRBV5-1
TGCGCCAGCAGCTTGTGGACAGGGGGGACCGGGGAGCTGTTTTTT
CASSLWTGGTGELFF
>NA|NA|TRBJ2-1|TRBV28
TGTGCCAGCAGTTTACCAGGGAATGAGCAGTTCTTC
CASSLPGNEQFF
>TRBD1|NA|TRBJ1-1|TRBV11-2
TGTGCCAGCAGCTTAGGGGACAGGGGGTCTGAAGCTTTCTTT
CASSLGDRGSEAFF
>NA|NA|TRBJ2-2|TRBV29-1
TGCAGCGTTCCCGTAATTGCGAACACCGGGGAGCTGTTTTTT
CSVPVIANTGELFF
>NA|NA|TRBJ2-7|TRBV7-2
TGTGCCAGCAGCCCTAGTCGTTTCTACGAGCAGTACTTC
CASSPSRFYEQYF
>NA|few|TRBJ2-1|TRBV7-9
TGTGCCAGCAGCTTATCTCTTTTAGTCTACAATGAGCAGTTCTTC
CASSLSLLVYNEQFF
>TRBD2|NA|TRBJ2-2|TRBV30
TGTGCCTGGAGTTTCACAGGACTAGCGGATATCGCGAACACCGGGGAGCTGTTTTTT
CAWSFTGLADIANTGELFF
>TRBD2|NA|TRBJ2-7|TRBV4-1
TGCGCCAGCAGCCAAGATGCTAGCGGGAGAATCGACGAGCAGTACTTC
CASSQDASGRIDEQYF
>TRBD2|NA|TRBJ2-1|TRBV9
TGTGCCAGCAGCCCGGGACTAGTATCGGATGAGCAGTTCTTC
CASSPGLVSDEQFF
>NA|NA|TRBJ2-6|TRBV29-1
TGCAGCGTGGGGTATATGGGGGGGGCCAACGTCCTGCCTTTC
CSVGYMGGANVLPF
>NA|NA|TRBJ1-5|TRBV7-9
TGTGCCAGCAGGGCAGGACAGTCCAATCAGCCCCAGCATTTT
CASRAGQSNQPQHF
>TRBD1|NA|TRBJ1-5|TRBV7-2
TGTGCCAGCAGACAGACAGGGAATAGCAATCAGCCCCAGCATTTT
CASRQTGNSNQPQHF
>TRBD2|NA|TRBJ2-1|TRBV7-2
TGTGCCAGCAGCTTTGCTCTAGCGGGAGGTATAGGGGAGCAGTTCTTC
CASSFALAGGIGEQFF
>TRBD2|NA|TRBJ2-7|TRBV6-1
TGTGCCAGCAGACGTTCTAGCGGGAGAACAGACGAGCAGTACTTC
CASRRSSGRTDEQYF
>NA|NA|TRBJ1-1|TRBV5-6
TGTGCCAGCAGCTTCTCAGTGTACACTGAAGCTTTCTTT
CASSFSVYTEAFF
>TRBD2|NA|TRBJ2-2|TRBV13
TGTGCCAGCAGCCAAAGCCCGGGACTAGCGGACTCCAAGGGGGAGCTGTTTTTT
CASSQSPGLADSKGELFF
>NA|NA|TRBJ2-7|TRBV10-2
TGCGCCAGCAGTGCCGTCGGGAGCAGCTACGAGCAGTACTTC
CASSAVGSSYEQYF
>NA|NA|TRBJ2-7|TRBV27
TGTGCCAGCAGTTTCGGACACCCCGTAGCCGAGCAGTACTTC
CASSFGHPVAEQYF
>TRBD2|once|TRBJ2-1|TRBV4-1
TGCGCCAGCAGCCAAGATATAACTAGCGGGAGAGGATATGAGCAGTTCTTC
CASSQDITSGRGYEQFF
>NA|NA|TRBJ1-4|TRBV27
TGTGCCAGCAGTTGGCGGAGGATACGGGAAAAACTGTTTTTT
CASSWRRIREKLFF
>NA|NA|TRBJ2-3|TRBV5-1
TGCGCCAGCAGCTTGAGATTCCGCAGGGATACAGATACGCAGTATTTT
CASSLRFRRDTDTQYF